The T cell receptor (beta chain) described here comes from a study of control samples from healthy donors and cancer patients (dated by TCRdb to the early 2020s). Points on this clone: It has no known antigen specificity. The sample holds no much larger clone one base away, and base qualities are not on file.

Library preparation used the immunoSEQ multiplex PCR assay. As stored in TCRdb, this immuneACCESS dataset retains in-frame rearrangements with V and J assigned. A fraction of the clones does not appear; measured against another copy, unresolved V genes explain less than half of the discrepancy, and the remainder lacks a known reason. This sample gives some 54,000 clones in total; 95% to 96% of them show up just once. The ten top clones hold roughly 1.8% of the sample. A distance of 19 bases separates the germline ends of V and J, which lose 0 bases and 4 bases respectively. In the germline V gene, CDR1 corresponds to SGDLS and CDR2 to YYNGEE. There are 17 amino acids in the CDR3, from cysteine to phenylalanine inclusive. Kept here is only the CDR3 DNA, which spans 51 bases and is read in frame from base 1.

The chain couples TRBV9 to TRBJ2-5; TRBD2 could be the D gene, as 6 bases match. This clonotype was obtained from a woman aged 30 to 39 in good health. Sequencing used blood. CDR3 protein: CASSVGSGHGVSETQYF. Read as DNA, the sequence is TGTGCCAGCAGCGTAGGGAGCGGGCACGGCGTGTCAGAGACCCAGTACTTC.